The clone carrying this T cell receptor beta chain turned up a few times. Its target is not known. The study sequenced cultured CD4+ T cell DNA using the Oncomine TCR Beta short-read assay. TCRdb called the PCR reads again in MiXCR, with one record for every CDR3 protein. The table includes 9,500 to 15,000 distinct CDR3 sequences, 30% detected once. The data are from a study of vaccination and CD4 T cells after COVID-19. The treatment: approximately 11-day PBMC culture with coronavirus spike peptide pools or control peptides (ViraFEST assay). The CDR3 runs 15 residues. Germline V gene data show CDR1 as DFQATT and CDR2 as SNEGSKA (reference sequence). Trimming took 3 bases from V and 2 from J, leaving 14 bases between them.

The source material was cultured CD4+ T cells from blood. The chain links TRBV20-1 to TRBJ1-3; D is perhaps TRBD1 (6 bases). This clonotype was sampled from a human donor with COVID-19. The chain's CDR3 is CSASSSGAAGNTIYF. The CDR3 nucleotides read TGCAGTGCTAGCAGTTCAGGGGCGGCTGGAAACACCATATATTTT.